This TCR beta chain originates from a study of cytomegalovirus exposure and HLA in healthy donors. The PCR had 60 Vbeta and 13 Jbeta primers. Clones were read by immunoSEQ multiplex PCR, and TCRdb kept only the in-frame ones, dropping some. The repertoire has hundreds of thousands of clones, under 80% of them found once; the top ten carry 2% to 2.5%. CDR1 LGHNA and CDR2 YNFKEQ come from the germline V gene. This CDR3 spans 11 amino acids. The germline V and J ends were trimmed by 3 bases and 4 bases, with 3 bases remaining between them. The chain couples TRBV4-2 to TRBJ1-2; no firm D call. The origin of this receptor is a female donor in good health and CMV-seronegative. Sequencing was done on a sample of PBMCs. The CDR3, as DNA: TGTGCCAGCAGCCACTCCTATGGCTACACCTTC. Amino acids: CASSHSYGYTF.